These 8 T cell receptor beta chains were sequenced from one sample in a study of blood T cell repertoires in COVID-19. Data came from immunoSEQ multiplex PCR; TCRdb stores just in-frame clones and leaves some out. The profile shows 140,000 to 150,000 clones, less than 90% of them singletons. The sequencing sample was made of peripheral blood. The receptors derive from a human donor in a cohort sampled during active COVID-19.

The gene calls are TRBV10-3 and TRBJ1-1; 7 bases map to TRBD1. Germline V gene lookup returns CDR1 ENHRY and CDR2 SYGVKD. V lost 2 bases, J lost 0 bases, and 9 bases stayed unmatched. The CDR3 has 17 amino acids. CDR3 in amino acids: CAISEPRDREMNTEAFF. The CDR3 DNA reads as TGTGCCATCAGTGAGCCCCGGGACAGAGAGATGAACACTGAAGCTTTCTTT.

The chain uses TRBV12-3 or TRBV12-4 and TRBJ2-5, with 7 bases lining up with TRBD1. The ends lost 6 bases at V and 4 bases at J; junction bases unmatched: 5. The CDR3 is 13 residues long. This CDR3 reads CASSHTGVETQYF. The CDR3 nucleotides read TGTGCCAGCAGCCACACAGGGGTAGAGACCCAGTACTTC.

V gene TRBV11-2 combines with J gene TRBJ2-5; 11 positions match TRBD2. Trimming took 6 bases from V and 2 from J; bases not matched to a gene: 8. This CDR3 spans 16 amino acids. Germline assignment: CDR1 SGHAT and CDR2 FQNNGV. This CDR3 reads CASRRASGGTQETQYF. The CDR3 DNA follows: TGTGCCAGCAGACGGGCTAGCGGGGGGACTCAAGAGACCCAGTACTTC.

The chain recombines TRBV11-2 with TRBJ1-5; 9 nucleotides agree with TRBD1. The CDR3 loop spans 15 amino acids. CDR1 and CDR2 from the germline V gene are SGHAT and FQNNGV. Trimming at V came to 5 bases and at J to 6 bases, leaving 8 bases not matched to a gene. As DNA, the CDR3 is TGTGCCAGCAGCAAAGGGACAGGGACTACTCAGCCCCAGCATTTT. This encodes CASSKGTGTTQPQHF.

The rearrangement links TRBV5-5 to TRBJ2-2, with TRBD1 matching 7 bases. Germline V gives CDR1 SGHKS, CDR2 YYEKEE (reference sequence). J lost 0 bases, V lost 3 bases, and 2 bases had no gene match. This CDR3 spans 15 amino acids. CDR3 sequence reads: CASSSTGPNTGELFF. The CDR3 DNA reads TGTGCCAGCAGCTCGACAGGGCCGAACACCGGGGAGCTGTTTTTT.

There are a few counts of this clone. The rearrangement links TRBV4-1 to TRBJ2-7; D remains ambiguous. The CDR3 totals 14 residues. Germline lookup yields CDR1 MGHRA and CDR2 YSYEKL. Trimming shortened V by 0 bases and J by 3 bases, and 9 bases separated the two germline ends. CDR3 residues: CASSQDIGYYEQYF. The CDR3 DNA is TGCGCCAGCAGCCAAGATATCGGGTACTACGAGCAGTACTTC.

DNA of the CDR3: TGTGCCAGCAGTCGAGATTTCGGGTTAAACACTGAAGCTTTCTTT. As protein: CASSRDFGLNTEAFF. The chain employs TRBV27 and TRBJ1-1; D remains ambiguous. The CDR3 is made up of 15 amino acids. The germline V gene encodes CDR1 MNHEY and CDR2 SMNVEV (reference sequence). V was trimmed by 5 bases and J by 2 bases, leaving 15 bases between them.

The chain is built from TRBV11-2 and TRBJ1-2; D gene unclear. This CDR3 has 14 residues. Trimming took 0 bases from V and 4 from J, leaving 9 bases between them. CDR1 is SGHAT, CDR2 FQNNGV, per germline. CDR3: CASSLDHSIYGYTF. CDR3 bases: TGTGCCAGCAGCTTAGATCACAGTATCTATGGCTACACCTTC.